This T cell receptor (beta chain) was profiled in a study of regulatory T cells in long-lasting Graves disease (dated by TCRdb to the early 2020s). In terms of the full investigation: Newly diagnosed Graves' disease patients had taken antithyroid drugs for less than 3 months. The study took place in China and was registered as a clinical trial. Persistent Graves' disease patients were compared with newly diagnosed Graves' disease patients by peripheral blood TCR sequencing and RNA sequencing. TCR sequencing covered some 13 persistent and around 20 newly diagnosed Graves' disease patients, some 33 samples in total.

Counted from cysteine to phenylalanine, this CDR3 has 16 amino acids. Of the read, only the CDR3 DNA is kept; its 48 bases are in frame from base 1. A distance of 18 bases separates the germline ends of V and J, which lose 2 bases and 4 bases respectively. Based on the germline V gene, the CDR1 and CDR2 sequences are MDHEN and SYDVKM. Libraries were constructed by multiplex PCR. These reads were obtained on an Illumina HiSeq 4000. TCR beta libraries were built with iRepertoire HTBI primers and Arm-PCR amplification of CDR3 regions. Before sequencing, the PCR products underwent gel purification. Per the source publication's procedure: Gene usage analysis of CDR3 amino acid clonotypes relied on the approximately 60 TRBV and about 15 TRBJ segments identified across samples. COPE and FqMerger were used to merge filtered high-quality paired reads into contigs. BLAST was used to align contigs to IMGT TRBV, TRBD and TRBJ reference genes, with CDR3 defined following IMGT. Any clonotype with a frequency above 0.1% was classified as a highly expanded clone. Shannon entropy served as the measure of repertoire diversity, while the Gini coefficient captured V-J evenness. Public clonotypes were defined as clonotypes shared by more than one individual. The raw public data were reprocessed by TCRdb itself: fastp quality trimming at Q25, MiXCR clonotype calling, in-frame beta chains only. Rows are combined by CDR3 protein, so each entry shows the most common genes and DNA. The V and J calls were not made by the authors but by TCRdb's processing. This sample is represented by roughly 510,000 distinct CDR3 sequences; about 16% of them were singletons. Around 12% of the sample comes from the top ten.

This specimen's time point label, per the study, means: newly diagnosed GD, antithyroid drugs for less than 3 months. RNA was extracted from PBMCs in TRIzol for both TCR sequencing and RNA sequencing. The diagnosis of Graves' disease was made according to American Thyroid Association guidelines. The patients came from an endocrinology department in Xi'an, China. Each patient gave approximately 9 milliliters of peripheral blood, collected in an EDTA anticoagulant tube. Ficoll Paque Plus density gradient separation was used to isolate PBMCs, and no further T cell sorting was done. An Agilent 2100 Bioanalyzer and agarose gel were used to check RNA quality, and a NanoDrop 2000 was used to measure RNA concentration. This clonotype came up many times. It has no known antigen specificity. No quality values exist for individual bases; no much larger clone is one base distant. Here is what the overall study found, with its caveats: Preferential use of TRBV28, TRBJ1-2 and TRBJ2-5 was observed in persistent disease, whereas TRBV20-1 and TRBJ2-1 were favored in newly diagnosed disease. More public clonotypes were shared among persistent patients (roughly 2,900) than among newly diagnosed patients (approximately 930). Persistent Graves' disease patients showed lower TCR Shannon entropy and fewer highly expanded clones than newly diagnosed patients, suggesting clonal expansion. The authors acknowledged the small sample size as a limitation that may reduce accuracy. Because the primary lesion, thyroid tissue, could not be accessed, the study looked at peripheral blood alone. Sequencing and analysis were limited to the TCR beta chain.

These records were also assigned to another study, of T cells in Graves' hyperthyroidism and ophthalmopathy. As noted in the second study: Graves' hyperthyroidism was defined as stable when no progression to ophthalmopathy occurred over 18 months of follow-up. The hyperthyroidism patients were between 18 and 65 years old and newly diagnosed, with a disease duration of less than 2 months. The study excluded patients with uncontrolled infections, other autoimmune diseases, pregnancy or lactation. Diagnoses were established on the basis of clinical symptoms, serum thyroxine and TRAb, thyroid ultrasound, and orbital computed tomography. The TCR CDR3 was subjected to a first round of RT-PCR using the HTBI primer set and the Qiagen OneStep RT-PCR kit. Most expanded thyroid clonotypes (frequency above 0.001) were also detected in blood, a finding suggesting that blood repertoires may reflect thyroid immune responses. Ophthalmopathy was separated from stable hyperthyroidism by a 13 V-J signature model, with around 88% sensitivity and roughly 81% specificity obtained in cross-validation and 80%/75% obtained in testing. In validation, the model predicted progression to ophthalmopathy with 65% to 71% sensitivity and 72% to 85% specificity, a median of approximately 6.7 months before onset. A discovery cohort of about a hundred patients, 43 with Graves' ophthalmopathy and about 60 with stable Graves' hyperthyroidism, was used to find distinguishing TCR V-J signatures. Prospective prediction of ophthalmopathy was tested in an independent validation cohort consisting of roughly 20 hyperthyroidism patients and about 17 patients who later progressed to ophthalmopathy. The approximately 95 discovery patients were divided at random into training and test sets in a 7:3 ratio. In over five Graves' hyperthyroidism patients, the study also compared T-cell repertoires from thyroid tissue with T-cell repertoires from blood. Once sampling was done, hyperthyroidism patients were given methimazole at a starting dose of 30 mg daily, whereas ophthalmopathy patients were given high-dose intravenous methylprednisolone. A second multiplex PCR round built the libraries, followed by size selection and purification. The libraries were sequenced on an Illumina HiSeq2000 using paired-end 100 bp reads. Raw data were processed with SOAPnuke, discarding reads with adapters, uncalled bases, mean Phred below 15, or no exact constant-primer or identifier match. High-quality paired reads were merged using COPE v1.2.5, and each unique nucleotide sequence was defined as a clonotype. MiTCR v1.1 was used to align clonotypes to the IMGT TRBV, TRBD and TRBJ reference segments. The analysis included only V-J combinations with a frequency above 0.0001, which together covered around 99% of the repertoires. The TCS score was defined as F50 (clonal expansion) divided by E x V (chaos), with BLOSUM62-based TCRdist calculated between CDR3 peptides within each V-J. Welch's t-statistics and random forest reduced 500 to 550 V-J features to around 14, which were used in a naive Bayes classifier (R e1071). Sample size was not statistically predetermined, and investigators were not blinded to group allocation. According to the paper, TCR Vbeta CDR3 sequencing was carried out on about 140 peripheral blood samples, which came from fewer than 50 ophthalmopathy, fewer than 80 hyperthyroidism and about 17 progressor patients.

The sequence was obtained from a man aged 18-30 years with Graves disease. Donor details come from another sample of the same person, matched by shared clones. The receptor chain draws on TRBV28 and TRBJ2-7, with no confident D gene call. The specimen comprised peripheral blood mononuclear cells (PBMCs), sampled at new diagnosis, from a patient treated with antithyroid drugs. The DNA sequence is TGTGCCAGCAGTTTAAGGGCAGCCTCACAACCTTACGAGCAGTACTTC. It specifies CASSLRAASQPYEQYF.